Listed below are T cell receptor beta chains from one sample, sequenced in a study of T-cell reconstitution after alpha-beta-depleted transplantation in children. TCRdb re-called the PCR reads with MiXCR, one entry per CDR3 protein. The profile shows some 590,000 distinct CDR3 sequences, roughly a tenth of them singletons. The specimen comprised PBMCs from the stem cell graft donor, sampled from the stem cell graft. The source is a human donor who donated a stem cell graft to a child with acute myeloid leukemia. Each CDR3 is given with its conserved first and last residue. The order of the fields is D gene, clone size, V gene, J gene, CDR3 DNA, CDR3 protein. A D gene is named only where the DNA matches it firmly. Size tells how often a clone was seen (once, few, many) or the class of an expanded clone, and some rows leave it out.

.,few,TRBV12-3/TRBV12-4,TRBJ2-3,TGTGCCAGCAGGCAGGGTCGATTGGGAGATACGCAGTATTTT,CASRQGRLGDTQYF
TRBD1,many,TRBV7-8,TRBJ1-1,TGTGCCAGTGAGACAGGGCAAAACACTGAAGCTTTCTTT,CASETGQNTEAFF
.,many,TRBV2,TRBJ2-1,TGTGCCAGCAGTGGTTTGGGAAACCTTGAGGAGTTCTTC,CASSGLGNLEEFF
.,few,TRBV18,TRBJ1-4,TGTGCCAGCTCACCTGACCGGGAGCGAAAACTGTTTTTT,CASSPDRERKLFF
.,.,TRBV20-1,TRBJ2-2,TGCAGTGCTAGAGATCTGGAGGGAGCGAACACCGGGGAGCTGTTTTTT,CSARDLEGANTGELFF
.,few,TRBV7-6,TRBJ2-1,TGTGCCAGCAGCTTACTCGGAAACAATGAGCAGTTCTTC,CASSLLGNNEQFF
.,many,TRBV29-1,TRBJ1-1,TGCAGCGTCATCAGTGAGAACACTGAAGCTTTCTTT,CSVISENTEAFF
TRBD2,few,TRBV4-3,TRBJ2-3,TGCGCCAGCAGCCAAGATTCCGGGACTACGTCCACAGATACGCAGTATTTT,CASSQDSGTTSTDTQYF
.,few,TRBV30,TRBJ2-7,TGTGCCTGGAGTGTGACTAACTACGAGCAGTACTTC,CAWSVTNYEQYF
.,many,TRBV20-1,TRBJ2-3,TGCAGTGCTCTTCCGCGGGGGACAATTTCAGATACGCAGTATTTT,CSALPRGTISDTQYF
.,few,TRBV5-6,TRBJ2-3,TGTGCCCACCCCAATGGCGGAGAGATCACAGATACGCAGTATTTT,CAHPNGGEITDTQYF
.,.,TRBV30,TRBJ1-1,TGTGCCTGGGGTAGAATGAACACTGAAGCTTTCTTT,CAWGRMNTEAFF
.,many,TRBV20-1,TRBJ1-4,TGCAGTGCTGCGGGACCCTCGAAGACAGATAATGAAAAACTGTTTTTT,CSAAGPSKTDNEKLFF
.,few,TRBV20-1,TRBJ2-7,TGCAGTGCTAGAGATTTACAGGGACCCTCCTACGAGCAGTACTTC,CSARDLQGPSYEQYF
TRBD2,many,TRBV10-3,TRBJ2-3,TGTGCCATCAGTGAGTCGCCGCCCTCAACTAGCGGGCTTCGAGATACGCAGTATTTT,CAISESPPSTSGLRDTQYF
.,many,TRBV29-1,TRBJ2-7,TGCAGCGTTGGGAGGGGGCTATTAGACGAGCAGTACTTC,CSVGRGLLDEQYF
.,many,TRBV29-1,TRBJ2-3,TGCAGCGTTGAAGGCCGGGACTCCACAGATACGCAGTATTTT,CSVEGRDSTDTQYF
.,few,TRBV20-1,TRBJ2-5,TGCAGTGCTAGACAGGCCAATCAAGGAACCCAGTACTTC,CSARQANQGTQYF
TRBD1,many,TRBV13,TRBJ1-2,TGTGCCAGCAGCTTAGGTCTGGACAGGGATCGGGGCTACACCTTC,CASSLGLDRDRGYTF
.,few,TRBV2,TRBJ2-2,TGTGCCAGCAGGGCCCGAAGAGGGGGCGGGGAGCTGTTTTTT,CASRARRGGGELFF
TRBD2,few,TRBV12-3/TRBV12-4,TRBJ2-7,TGTGCCAGCAGTTTAGTTGGACTAGCGGGAGACCACGAGCAGTACTTC,CASSLVGLAGDHEQYF
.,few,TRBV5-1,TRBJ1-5,TGCGCCAGCAGCTCCGGGGGAACGGACAATCAGCCCCAGCATTTT,CASSSGGTDNQPQHF
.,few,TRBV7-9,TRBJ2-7,TGTGCCAGCAGCGACTACGGGACTGGGAGCGACGAGCAGTACTTC,CASSDYGTGSDEQYF
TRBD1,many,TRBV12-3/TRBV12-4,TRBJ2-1,TGTGCCAGCACCTCCGGGACAGGGGACTACAATGAGCAGTTCTTC,CASTSGTGDYNEQFF
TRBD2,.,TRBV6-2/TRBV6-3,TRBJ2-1,TGTGCCAGCAGTTACTGGGGACTAGCGGACCTTCAGGGGCAGTTCTTC,CASSYWGLADLQGQFF
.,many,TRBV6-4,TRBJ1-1,TGTGCCAGCAGCCACATCCGACAGAACACTGAAGCTTTCTTT,CASSHIRQNTEAFF
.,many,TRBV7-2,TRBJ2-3,TGTGCCAGCAGCCTGACGGGACACCACACAGATACGCAGTATTTT,CASSLTGHHTDTQYF
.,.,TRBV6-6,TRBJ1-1,TGTGCCAGCAGTTACGGTAGAGGAGCTTTCTTT,CASSYGRGAFF
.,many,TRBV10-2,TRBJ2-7,TGCGCCACCCTCTTAATGGCATCCTACGAGCAGTACTTC,CATLLMASYEQYF
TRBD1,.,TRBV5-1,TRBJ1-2,TGCGCCAGCAGTGGCACCGGGACAGGGACGATCGGCTACACCTTC,CASSGTGTGTIGYTF
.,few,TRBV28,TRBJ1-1,TGTGCCAGCAGGCATGGAGTCGAAGCTTTCTTT,CASRHGVEAFF
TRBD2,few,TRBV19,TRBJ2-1,TGTGCCAGTACAGCGGGAGGGTTTAACAATGAGCAGTTCTTC,CASTAGGFNNEQFF
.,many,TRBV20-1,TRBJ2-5,TGCAGTGCTAAGCTACAGGAGACCCAGTACTTC,CSAKLQETQYF
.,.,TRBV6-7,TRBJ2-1,TGTGCCAGCAGTTCACGACAGGAGACATACAATGAGCAGTTCTTC,CASSSRQETYNEQFF
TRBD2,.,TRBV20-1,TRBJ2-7,TGCAGTGCTCTCAAGGGCGGGAGGGGTGAATACGAGCAGTACTTC,CSALKGGRGEYEQYF
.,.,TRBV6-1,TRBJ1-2,TGTGCCAGCAGTGGGTTCTACTATGGCTACACCTTC,CASSGFYYGYTF
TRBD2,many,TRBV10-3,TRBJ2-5,TGTGCCACACGTCCGGGACTAGCGGGAGGGGGAGAGACCCAGTACTTC,CATRPGLAGGGETQYF
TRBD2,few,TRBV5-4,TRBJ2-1,TGTGCCAGCAGCCTACACGGACTAGCGGTCCCCTATGAGCAGTTCTTC,CASSLHGLAVPYEQFF
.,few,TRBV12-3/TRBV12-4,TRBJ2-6,TGTGCCAGCAGGTGGGGACAAATCGTCTCTGGGGCCAACGTCCTGACTTTC,CASRWGQIVSGANVLTF
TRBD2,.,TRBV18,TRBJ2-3,TGTGCCAGCTCACCACCACCGTTGGGCGGGAGGGCCCCCACAGATACGCAGTATTTT,CASSPPPLGGRAPTDTQYF
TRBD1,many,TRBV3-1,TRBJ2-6,TGTGCCAGCAGCCCAACTGACAGGGGATTCTCTGGGGCCAACGTCCTGACTTTC,CASSPTDRGFSGANVLTF
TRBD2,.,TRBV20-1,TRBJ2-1,TGCAGTGCCCCGCGGGGGGGCCCCCACAATGAGCAGTTCTTC,CSAPRGGPHNEQFF